This is a list of T cell receptor beta chains from one sample in a study of PD-1 blockade in mismatch repair-deficient tumors. The repertoire was sequenced with immunoSEQ multiplex PCR; TCRdb's copy has only in-frame clones and lacks some. This table has about 34,000 clones, 80% appearing once. Sequences were derived from PBMCs, sampled 6 to 7 weeks after starting pembrolizumab. The receptors stem from an adult with mismatch repair-deficient cancer. Both conserved end residues are part of each CDR3. The D gene is left open where the match is weak. Only some rows state a clone size, as once, few, many or a class for expanded clones.

>TRBJ1-3|TRBD1|TRBV6-6|NA
CASSYTGASGNTIYF
TGTGCCAGCAGCTACACAGGGGCATCTGGAAACACCATATATTTT
>TRBJ2-1|TRBD2|TRBV15|NA
CATSRVLAGGNYEQFF
TGTGCCACCAGCAGAGTCCTAGCGGGCGGGAACTATGAGCAGTTCTTC
>TRBJ1-5|NA|TRBV28|NA
CASSLSGTRRAQHF
TGTGCCAGCAGTTTATCAGGGACCCGGAGGGCCCAGCATTTT
>TRBJ2-3|NA|TRBV28|NA
CASSRHGGSTQYF
TGTGCCAGCAGTCGACACGGAGGGTCTACGCAGTATTTT
>TRBJ2-7|TRBD2|TRBV13|NA
CASSESGTYYEQYF
TGTGCCAGCAGCGAGAGCGGGACCTACTACGAGCAGTACTTC
>TRBJ2-5|TRBD1|TRBV5-1|NA
CASSLGTGQFRETQYF
TGCGCCAGCAGCTTGGGGACAGGGCAATTTCGAGAGACCCAGTACTTC
>TRBJ1-1|NA|TRBV29-1|NA
CSVVGGWTEAFF
TGCAGCGTTGTTGGGGGGTGGACTGAAGCTTTCTTT
>TRBJ2-7|NA|TRBV7-2|NA
CASSLNSVGTYEQYF
TGTGCCAGCAGCCTTAATAGCGTAGGGACCTACGAGCAGTACTTC
>TRBJ1-5|NA|TRBV28|NA
CASSFGPYQPQHF
TGTGCCAGCAGTTTTGGGCCATATCAGCCCCAGCATTTT
>TRBJ1-1|NA|TRBV11-3|NA
CASSLGGAENTEAFF
TGTGCCAGCAGCTTAGGCGGGGCGGAGAACACTGAAGCTTTCTTT
>TRBJ2-5|NA|TRBV9|once
CASSVSPQGIGETQYF
TGTGCCAGCAGCGTCAGTCCTCAGGGGATCGGAGAGACCCAGTACTTC
>TRBJ2-1|TRBD2|TRBV6-4|few
CASSDSGSSYNEQFF
TGTGCCAGCAGTGATAGCGGGAGCTCCTACAATGAGCAGTTCTTC
>TRBJ2-1|TRBD2|TRBV29-1|NA
CSVETPSGSLNEQFF
TGCAGCGTTGAGACCCCTAGCGGGAGTTTGAATGAGCAGTTCTTC
>TRBJ2-3|TRBD2|TRBV7-9|once
CASSLDLAGTQYF
TGTGCCAGCAGCTTAGATTTAGCGGGAACGCAGTATTTT
>TRBJ1-6|TRBD1|TRBV28|medium-sized
CASSRIGTGVSRSPLHF
TGTGCCAGCTCAAGGATAGGGACAGGGGTGTCGAGGTCACCCCTCCACTTT
>TRBJ2-3|TRBD2|TRBV10-3|NA
CATKLAGSTDTQYF
TGTGCCACAAAACTAGCGGGAAGCACAGATACGCAGTATTTT
>TRBJ1-3|TRBD1|TRBV18|NA
CASSRGTAGNTIYF
TGTGCCAGCTCACGAGGGACAGCTGGAAACACCATATATTTT
>TRBJ2-1|TRBD2|TRBV5-1|NA
CASSLTSGSSYNEQFF
TGCGCCAGCAGCTTAACTAGCGGGAGCTCCTACAATGAGCAGTTCTTC
>TRBJ1-2|NA|TRBV6-1|NA
CASSEFSGQSGYTF
TGTGCCAGCAGTGAATTCAGCGGGCAAAGCGGCTACACCTTC
>TRBJ2-1|TRBD2|TRBV9|NA
CASSVAKREKSEQFF
TGTGCCAGCAGCGTAGCTAAGCGGGAGAAGTCTGAGCAGTTCTTC
>TRBJ2-3|TRBD2|TRBV28|NA
CASSPLGRGSGRDTDTQYF
TGTGCCAGCAGTCCCCTCGGCAGGGGAAGCGGGAGAGACACAGATACGCAGTATTTT
>TRBJ1-2|TRBD1|TRBV5-1|NA
CASSLTGGAGPNYGYTF
TGCGCCAGCAGCCTGACAGGGGGAGCGGGTCCTAACTATGGCTACACCTTC
>TRBJ1-4|NA|TRBV7-9|NA
CASIGATNEKLFF
TGTGCCAGCATAGGAGCAACTAATGAAAAACTGTTTTTT
>TRBJ2-5|NA|TRBV13|NA
CASSLGAAETQYF
TGTGCCAGCAGCTTGGGGGCAGCGGAGACCCAGTACTTC
>TRBJ1-4|NA|TRBV29-1|NA
CSAGVGNEKLFF
TGCAGCGCAGGGGTCGGTAATGAAAAACTGTTTTTT
>TRBJ1-4|TRBD1|TRBV6-5|NA
CASRRTGGVEKLFF
TGTGCCAGCAGACGTACAGGGGGAGTCGAAAAACTGTTTTTT
>TRBJ1-1|NA|TRBV7-9|few
CASSRGTENTEAFF
TGTGCCAGCAGCCGCGGGACTGAGAACACTGAAGCTTTCTTT
>TRBJ1-2|NA|TRBV7-2|NA
CASSLELGPTNYGYTF
TGTGCCAGCAGCTTAGAGCTGGGGCCGACTAACTATGGCTACACCTTC
>TRBJ1-1|NA|TRBV2|NA
CASTDLNTEAFF
TGTGCCAGCACCGACTTGAACACTGAAGCTTTCTTT
>TRBJ2-7|TRBD1|TRBV4-2|few
CASSPTMDRVSYEQYF
TGTGCCAGCAGCCCTACCATGGACAGGGTGTCCTACGAGCAGTACTTC
>TRBJ2-3|TRBD2|TRBV5-6|NA
CASSSPGLAGPVDTQYF
TGTGCCAGCAGCTCCCCGGGACTAGCGGGGCCCGTAGATACGCAGTATTTT
>TRBJ1-2|NA|TRBV11-2|NA
CASSLVLGVGYTF
TGTGCCAGCAGCTTAGTTCTCGGGGTTGGCTACACCTTC
>TRBJ2-2|NA|TRBV7-9|NA
CASSQPPQGLSNTGELFF
TGTGCCAGCAGCCAGCCCCCACAGGGTCTCAGCAACACCGGGGAGCTGTTTTTT
>TRBJ2-1|TRBD2|TRBV19|NA
CASSIPRGLAFYNEQFF
TGTGCCAGTAGTATCCCCAGGGGACTAGCATTCTACAATGAGCAGTTCTTC
>TRBJ1-2|NA|TRBV5-1|NA
CASSSQANYGYTF
TGCGCCAGCAGCTCACAGGCTAACTATGGCTACACCTTC
>TRBJ1-5|NA|TRBV15|NA
CATSRGSDDQPQHF
TGTGCCACCAGCAGAGGTAGTGATGATCAGCCCCAGCATTTT
>TRBJ2-7|TRBD1|TRBV5-1|NA
CASSSEDRGSYEQYF
TGCGCCAGCAGCTCCGAGGACAGGGGCTCCTACGAGCAGTACTTC
>TRBJ2-7|NA|TRBV7-2|NA
CASSSTAPAYEQYF
TGTGCCAGCAGCTCGACAGCCCCAGCCTACGAGCAGTACTTC
>TRBJ1-1|NA|TRBV18|NA
CASSPPSSGSTEAFF
TGTGCCAGCTCACCACCGTCTTCAGGTAGCACTGAAGCTTTCTTT
>TRBJ2-3|NA|TRBV7-6|NA
CASSPPPFSGVTDTQYF
TGTGCCAGCAGCCCTCCCCCATTTAGCGGTGTCACAGATACGCAGTATTTT
>TRBJ1-1|NA|TRBV28|NA
CASSLWGSSNTEAFF
TGTGCCAGCAGTTTATGGGGCAGTTCGAACACTGAAGCTTTCTTT
>TRBJ1-4|TRBD1|TRBV19|NA
CASRSWSDRGTEKLFF
TGTGCCAGTAGAAGCTGGTCAGACAGGGGGACCGAAAAACTGTTTTTT
>TRBJ2-1|TRBD2|TRBV11-3|NA
CASSTQGGLASDEQFF
TGTGCCAGCAGCACCCAAGGGGGACTAGCGTCCGATGAGCAGTTCTTC
>TRBJ2-7|TRBD1|TRBV4-2|NA
CASSQTTGGGHEQYF
TGTGCCAGCAGTCAGACGACAGGGGGTGGCCACGAGCAGTACTTC
>TRBJ1-3|NA|TRBV6-6|NA
CAGRDSANTIYF
TGTGCCGGCCGGGACTCTGCGAACACCATATATTTT
>TRBJ1-6|TRBD1|TRBV28|NA
CASSPPPGQGISPLHF
TGTGCCAGCAGCCCTCCCCCGGGACAGGGCATTTCACCCCTCCACTTT
>TRBJ2-1|NA|TRBV19|NA
CASTPVPSVYNEQFF
TGTGCCAGTACCCCGGTGCCTAGCGTATACAATGAGCAGTTCTTC
>TRBJ1-6|NA|TRBV28|NA
CASSLGREVKSPLHF
TGTGCCAGCAGTTTGGGCAGGGAGGTTAAGTCACCCCTCCACTTT
>TRBJ2-7|NA|TRBV28|few
CASTMTFPSYEQYF
TGTGCCAGCACCATGACTTTTCCCTCCTACGAGCAGTACTTC
>TRBJ2-7|TRBD2|TRBV5-6|NA
CASSLPGLGGTEQYF
TGTGCCAGCAGCTTACCGGGACTAGGGGGGACCGAGCAGTACTTC
>TRBJ2-5|NA|TRBV20-1|NA
CSARGRDFNF
TGCAGTGCTAGAGGCCGGGACTTCAACTTC
>TRBJ2-3|TRBD1|TRBV7-2|NA
CASSLGGQGADTQYF
TGTGCCAGCAGCTTAGGAGGGCAGGGGGCAGATACGCAGTATTTT
>TRBJ1-5|NA|TRBV5-5|NA
CASSLSPKGQDQPQHF
TGTGCCAGCAGCTTGAGTCCGAAGGGGCAGGATCAGCCCCAGCATTTT
>TRBJ2-7|NA|TRBV18|few
CASSPPTVDEQYF
TGTGCCAGCTCACCACCGACAGTCGACGAGCAGTACTTC
>TRBJ1-1|NA|TRBV2|once
CASSQQLNTEAFF
TGTGCCAGCAGCCAACAACTGAACACTGAAGCTTTCTTT